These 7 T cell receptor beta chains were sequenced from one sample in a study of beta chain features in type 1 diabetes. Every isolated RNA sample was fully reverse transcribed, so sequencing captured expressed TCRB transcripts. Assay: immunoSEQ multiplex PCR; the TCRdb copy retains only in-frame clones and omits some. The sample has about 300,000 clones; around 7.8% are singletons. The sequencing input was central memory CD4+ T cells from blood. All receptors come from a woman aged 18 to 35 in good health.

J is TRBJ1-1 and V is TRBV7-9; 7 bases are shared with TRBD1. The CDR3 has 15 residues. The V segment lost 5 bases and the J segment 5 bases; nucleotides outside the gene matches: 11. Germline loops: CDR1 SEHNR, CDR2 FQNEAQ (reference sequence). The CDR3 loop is CASSHDRDRETEAFF. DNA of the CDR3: TGTGCCAGCAGCCACGACAGAGACAGGGAAACTGAAGCTTTCTTT.

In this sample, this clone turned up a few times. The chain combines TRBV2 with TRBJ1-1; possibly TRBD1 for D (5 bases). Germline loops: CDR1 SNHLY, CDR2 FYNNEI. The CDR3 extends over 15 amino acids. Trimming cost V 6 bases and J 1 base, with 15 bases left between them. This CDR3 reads CASRKGLYENTEAFF. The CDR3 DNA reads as TGTGCCAGCAGGAAGGGGCTTTATGAGAACACTGAAGCTTTCTTT.

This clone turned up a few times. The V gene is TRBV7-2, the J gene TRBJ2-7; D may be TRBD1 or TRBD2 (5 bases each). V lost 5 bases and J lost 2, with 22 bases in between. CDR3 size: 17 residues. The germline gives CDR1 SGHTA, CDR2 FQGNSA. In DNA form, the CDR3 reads TGTGCCAGCAGCCAGCCTGGGGGACGGCAGGGCACCTACGAGCAGTACGTC. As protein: CASSQPGGRQGTYEQYV.

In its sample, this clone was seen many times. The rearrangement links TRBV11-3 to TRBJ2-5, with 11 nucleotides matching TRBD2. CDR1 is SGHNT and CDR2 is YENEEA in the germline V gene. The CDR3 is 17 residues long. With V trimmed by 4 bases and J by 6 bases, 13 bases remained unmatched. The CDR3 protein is CASSSSLTSGVKKTQYF. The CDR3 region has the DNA TGTGCCAGCAGCTCAAGCCTGACTAGCGGGGTAAAGAAGACCCAGTACTTC.

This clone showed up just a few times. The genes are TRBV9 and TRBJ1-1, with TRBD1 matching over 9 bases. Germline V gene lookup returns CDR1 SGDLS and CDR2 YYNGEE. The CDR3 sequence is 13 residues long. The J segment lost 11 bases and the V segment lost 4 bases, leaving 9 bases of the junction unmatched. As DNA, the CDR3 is TGTGCCAGCAGCTCCTCGGGACAGGGCCGGGCTTTCTTT. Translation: CASSSSGQGRAFF.

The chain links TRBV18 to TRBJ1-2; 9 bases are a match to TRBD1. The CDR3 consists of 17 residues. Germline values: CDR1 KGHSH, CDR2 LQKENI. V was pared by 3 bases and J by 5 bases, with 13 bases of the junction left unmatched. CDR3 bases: TGTGCCAGCTCACCTTTTCCACCGGGACAGGGAGAATATGGCTACACCTTC. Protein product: CASSPFPPGQGEYGYTF.

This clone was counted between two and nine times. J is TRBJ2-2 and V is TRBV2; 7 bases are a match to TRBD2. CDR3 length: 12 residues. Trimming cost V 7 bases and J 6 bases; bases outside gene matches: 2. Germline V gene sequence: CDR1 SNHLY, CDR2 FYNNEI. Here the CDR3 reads CASTTSAGELFF. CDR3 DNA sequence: TGTGCCAGCACCACTAGCGCCGGGGAGCTGTTTTTT.